The 26 T cell receptor beta chains below were found in one sample sequenced in a study of blood T cell repertoires in COVID-19. Repertoires were generated with immunoSEQ multiplex PCR, while TCRdb's copy carries only in-frame clones and drops some. The profile shows over 200,000 clones, 84% of them singletons. The sequenced sample consisted of peripheral blood. Receptors were obtained from a woman in her forties or fifties with active or convalescent COVID-19.

V gene TRBV18 combines with J gene TRBJ1-5; possibly TRBD1 for D (6 bases). The length of the CDR3 is 16 residues. The V and J ends lost 6 bases and 0 bases respectively, with 15 bases between them. Looked up from germline, CDR1 is KGHSH and CDR2 is LQKENI. The DNA for the CDR3 is TGTGCCAGCTCGCCAGGGACAACTTATAGCAATCAGCCCCAGCATTTT. Translated: CASSPGTTYSNQPQHF.

The V gene is TRBV4-1, the J gene TRBJ2-7; 8 bases map to TRBD1. This CDR3 spans 14 amino acids. Germline trimming cut 4 bases from V and 3 bases from J; bases unmatched to any gene: 5. Germline V lookup: CDR1 MGHRA, CDR2 YSYEKL. The CDR3 spells CASSRLGQGYEQYF. The CDR3 nucleotides are TGCGCCAGCAGCCGTCTCGGACAGGGCTACGAGCAGTACTTC.

This rearrangement joins TRBV27 to TRBJ2-1; D possibly corresponds to TRBD2 (6 bases). The CDR3 contains 15 residues. Germline CDR1 and CDR2: MNHEY and SMNVEV (reference sequence). V was trimmed by 0 bases and J by 10 bases, leaving 16 bases between them. The CDR3 bases are TGTGCCAGCAGTTTATCGATACAAGGAGGGCAGGAGCAGTTCTTC. It encodes CASSLSIQGGQEQFF.

J is TRBJ2-5 and V is TRBV6-1, with D perhaps TRBD2 (7 bases). This CDR3 has 16 amino acids. The V end was cut by 4 bases, the J end by 2 bases, with 17 bases between. CDR1 is MNHNS and CDR2 is SASEGT in the germline V gene. CDR3 region: CASSAWSGGGQETQYF. The CDR3 coding sequence is TGTGCCAGCAGTGCATGGTCGGGGGGCGGACAAGAGACCCAGTACTTC.

The rearrangement joins TRBV6-5 to TRBJ2-7; possible D gene TRBD1, 6 bases. V was clipped by 2 bases and J by 4 bases, with 12 bases between them. The CDR3 runs to 14 residues. Germline CDR1 is MNHEY and CDR2 is SVGAGI. The DNA of the CDR3 is TGTGCCAGCAGTTACAGGTCCAGGGGTTACGAGCAGTACGTC. Its translation is CASSYRSRGYEQYV.

The chain carries TRBV28 and TRBJ2-7, with D tentatively TRBD2 (5 bases). CDR1 MDHEN and CDR2 SYDVKM come from the germline V gene. This CDR3 is built from 14 residues. Trimming pared 6 bases from V and 0 bases from J, leaving 12 bases between. CDR3 DNA: TGTGCCAGCAGGGGAGCGGACCGCTCCTACGAGCAGTACTTC. Residues: CASRGADRSYEQYF.

The chain employs TRBV5-1 and TRBJ1-2; the match to TRBD1 covers 7 bases. Germline CDR1 reads SGHRS; CDR2 reads YFSETQ. The CDR3 extends over 15 amino acids. V lost 3 bases and J lost 6; bases outside the gene matches: 11. CDR3: CASSSSTTTGNGYTF. The DNA of the CDR3 is TGCGCCAGCAGCTCATCAACGACGACAGGGAATGGCTACACCTTC.

The chain couples TRBV7-6 to TRBJ1-1; 11 nucleotides agree with TRBD1. V lost 2 bases and J lost 3; bases outside the gene matches: 2. The CDR3 is 15 amino acids. The germline V gene has CDR1 SGHVS and CDR2 FNYEAQ. The DNA for the CDR3 is TGTGCCAGCAGCTTATGGGACAGGGGGGACACTGAAGCTTTCTTT. Protein sequence: CASSLWDRGDTEAFF.

Ten or more counts support this clone. The CDR3 reads CASSPSRTSGINEQFF. In nucleotides, the CDR3 is TGTGCCAGCAGTCCCAGCCGGACTAGCGGGATTAATGAGCAGTTCTTC. This chain uses TRBV27 with TRBJ2-1; 12 bases are shared with TRBD2. This CDR3 has 16 amino acids. CDR1 MNHEY and CDR2 SMNVEV come from the germline V gene (reference sequence). The V and J ends lost 5 bases and 7 bases, in that order; junction bases with no gene match: 9.

This clone was seen only once. The CDR3 DNA reads TGTGCCTCTTCAGGCGCCCTGGATTCACCCCTCCACTTT. It codes for CASSGALDSPLHF. This rearrangement joins TRBV7-6 to TRBJ1-6, with no clear D. Germline V gene data show CDR1 as SGHVS and CDR2 as FNYEAQ. Trimming removed 11 bases at V and 8 bases at J, with 16 bases between. The CDR3 extends over 13 amino acids.

This chain uses TRBV12-3 or TRBV12-4 with TRBJ1-1, with a possible D match to TRBD1 (5 bases). Trimming removed 6 bases from V and 6 bases from J, with 14 bases in between. This CDR3 contains 13 residues. CDR3 in amino acids: CASRPPGPAEAFF. The CDR3 DNA follows: TGTGCCAGCAGACCTCCAGGGCCCGCTGAAGCTTTCTTT.

In nucleotides, the CDR3 is TGTGCCAGCAGCTTAGTTGAAGGGGACAGGGGGCACGAGCAGTACTTC. This codes for CASSLVEGDRGHEQYF. The gene calls are TRBV7-6 and TRBJ2-7; 12 bases agree with TRBD1. V lost 1 base, J lost 5 bases, and 6 bases stayed unmatched. The CDR3 has 16 residues. Germline loops: CDR1 SGHVS, CDR2 FNYEAQ.

V and J are TRBV6-6 and TRBJ1-1; 8 bases are a match to TRBD1. This CDR3 spans 14 amino acids. The V segment lost 5 bases and the J segment 8 bases; nucleotides outside the gene matches: 10. Germline CDR1 and CDR2: MNHNY and SVGAGI (reference sequence). DNA of the CDR3: TGTGCCAGCAGTCGGGGACAGGTTAATGCGGAAGCTTTCTTT. Its protein is CASSRGQVNAEAFF.

The CDR3: CASSRTSTNTEAFF. In DNA form, the CDR3 reads TGTGCCAGCTCGAGAACTTCAACGAACACTGAAGCTTTCTTT. The chain recombines TRBV2 with TRBJ1-1; D unresolved. There are 14 residues in the CDR3. V was cut by 8 bases and J by 1 base, with 14 bases left in between. In germline, CDR1 is SNHLY, CDR2 FYNNEI. Full variable domain (remainder filled in from reference TRBV2 and TRBJ1-1): EPEVTQTPSHQVTQMGQEVILRCVPISNHLYFYWYRQILGQKVEFLVSFYNNEISEKSEIFDDQFSVERPDGSNFTLKIRSTKLEDSAMYFCASSRTSTNTEAFFGQGTRLTVV.

The chain couples TRBV5-1 to TRBJ2-1, with 11 bases matching TRBD2. This CDR3 has 17 amino acids. Per the germline V gene, CDR1 is SGHRS and CDR2 is YFSETQ. V lost 4 bases to trimming and J lost 7 bases; unmatched junction nucleotides: 13. The DNA of the CDR3 is TGCGCCAGCAGCCCGGGGGTTAGCGGGAGGGCCGTTAATGAGCAGTTCTTC. Translation gives CASSPGVSGRAVNEQFF.

The J gene is TRBJ2-7, the V gene TRBV7-2; TRBD2 agrees at 14 bases. Germline CDR1 reads SGHTA; CDR2 reads FQGNSA. The CDR3 is 18 amino acids. Losses at the gene ends were 5 bases for V and 3 bases for J; bases not matched to a gene: 12. The CDR3 nucleotides read TGTGCCAGCAGCCTACGACTAGCGGGAGGGCCAGCCGGCTACGAGCAGTACTTC. Translating gives CASSLRLAGGPAGYEQYF.

The chain links TRBV28 to TRBJ2-7; 7 bases align to TRBD1. Per the germline V gene, CDR1 is MDHEN and CDR2 is SYDVKM. The V segment lost 3 bases and the J segment 2 bases; nucleotides outside the gene matches: 4. The CDR3 spans 14 residues. DNA of the CDR3: TGTGCCAGCAGTTTGAGGGGACAGCCCTACGAGCAGTACGTC. Translating gives CASSLRGQPYEQYV.

The V gene is TRBV19, the J gene TRBJ1-1; 8 positions match TRBD1. V shed 7 bases, J shed 0 bases, and the junction held 10 bases outside the gene matches. This CDR3 spans 16 amino acids. The germline V gene has CDR1 LNHDA and CDR2 SQIVND (reference sequence). Written as DNA, the CDR3 is TGTGCCAGTACCCCCCGGACAGGGAATATGAACACTGAAGCTTTCTTT. Translated: CASTPRTGNMNTEAFF.

The V gene is TRBV24-1, the J gene TRBJ2-1; 8 positions agree with TRBD2. CDR3 length: 13 residues. With V trimmed by 5 bases and J by 14 bases, 10 bases remained unmatched. Looked up from germline, CDR1 is KGHDR and CDR2 is SFDVKD. The CDR3 DNA follows: TGTGCCACCAGTGGCGGTAGCGGGATCGGAAAGTTCTTC. Protein sequence: CATSGGSGIGKFF.

The CDR3, as DNA: TGCGCCAGCAGCTTGAACAGCGGGGAAGAGACCCAGTACTTC. It is translated as CASSLNSGEETQYF. The J gene is TRBJ2-5, the V gene TRBV5-1, with 7 bases identical to TRBD2. Germline lookup yields CDR1 SGHRS and CDR2 YFSETQ. Unmatched junction bases numbered 3, after V lost 1 base and J lost 3 bases. The CDR3 has 14 residues.

The chain employs TRBV10-1 and TRBJ2-3; D not certain. The CDR3 loop spans 14 amino acids. Trimming stripped 3 bases from V and 7 bases from J, with 14 bases between. From germline, CDR1 is WNHNN and CDR2 SYGVQD (reference sequence). The CDR3 DNA sequence: TGCGCCAGCAGTGATCGTAGTGCGGCGAATACGCAGTATTTT. It translates to CASSDRSAANTQYF.

V usage is TRBV13 and J usage is TRBJ2-3, with 8 nucleotides matching TRBD1. V shed 4 bases, J shed 1 base, and the junction held 4 bases outside the gene matches. CDR3 length: 15 amino acids. Germline V CDR1 and CDR2: PRHDT, FYEKMQ (reference sequence). CDR3 nucleotides: TGTGCCAGCAGCTCAGGACAGGGTCGCACAGATACGCAGTATTTT. It codes for CASSSGQGRTDTQYF.

This chain joins TRBV12-2 and TRBJ2-1; the D segment call TRBD2 is taken from the table without a DNA check. TRBV12-2 is shown as a pseudogene. The CDR3 contains 21 residues. CDR3 DNA: TGTGCAAGTCGCTTAGAATTAGGGTCAGGGAGTAGCGGGAGGGGGGGATATGAGCAGTTCTTC. The encoded protein is CASRLELGSGSSGRGGYEQFF.

This chain joins TRBV2 and TRBJ1-6; a possible D gene is TRBD1 (6 bases). Per germline, CDR1 SNHLY and CDR2 FYNNEI. CDR3 size: 15 residues. V was shortened by 4 bases and J by 10 bases, with 17 bases between the two germline ends. CDR3 in amino acids: CASSGGTGSGSPLHF. The DNA of the CDR3 is TGTGCCAGCAGTGGGGGAACAGGGTCGGGCTCACCCCTCCACTTT.

This chain uses TRBV19 with TRBJ1-5; possibly TRBD1 for D (5 bases). Germline V gene sequence: CDR1 LNHDA, CDR2 SQIVND (reference sequence). V was clipped by 4 bases and J by 4 bases, with 11 bases between them. This CDR3 is built from 14 residues. CDR3 amino acids: CASSRIAGNQPQHF. The DNA of the CDR3 is TGTGCCAGTAGTAGAATTGCAGGGAATCAGCCCCAGCATTTT.

The chain employs TRBV25-1 and TRBJ2-1; D remains ambiguous. The V gene's germline CDR1 is MGHDK and CDR2 SYGVNS. This CDR3 is 13 amino acids long. V lost 2 bases to trimming and J lost 2 bases, with 4 bases between them. This CDR3 reads CASSEETYNEQFF. The CDR3 nucleotides read TGTGCCAGCAGTGAAGAGACCTACAATGAGCAGTTCTTC.